A single sample gave rise to the 12 T cell receptor beta chains below, sequenced in a study of T cell repertoires in cytomegalovirus infection. TCRdb fed the reads into MiXCR, producing one record per CDR3 protein. Of hundreds of thousands of distinct CDR3 sequences detected, 20% to 25% appear once; the ten largest clones hold 6.5% to 10%. Sequenced material: CD8+ T cells from PBMCs. The receptor set was obtained from a human donor in good health (CMV status not recorded). Some clones in this sample may be carry-over from other donors' samples.

The rearrangement uses TRBV12-5 and TRBJ2-5; D might be TRBD1 (6 bases). There are 16 residues in the CDR3. Germline CDR1 is LGHNT and CDR2 is FRNRAP. With 0 bases removed from V and 5 bases from J, the gap between germline ends came to 16 bases. CDR3 loop: CASGLVLGQKVETQYF. The CDR3 DNA is TGTGCTAGTGGTTTGGTACTAGGACAGAAGGTTGAGACCCAGTACTTC.

The gene calls are TRBV20-1 and TRBJ1-6; D unclear. Germline CDR1 is DFQATT and CDR2 is SNEGSKA (reference sequence). V was cut by 4 bases and J by 3 bases, with 4 bases left in between. The CDR3 contains 12 residues. The CDR3 nucleotides read TGCAGTGCTATCTACTATAATTCACCCCTCCACTTT. It codes for CSAIYYNSPLHF.

CDR3 sequence: CASSHTGQGVPTDTQYF. The CDR3 DNA reads TGTGCCAGCAGTCATACGGGACAGGGGGTACCCACAGATACGCAGTATTTT. This chain links TRBV2 with TRBJ2-3; 11 nucleotides line up with TRBD1. Losses at the gene ends were 5 bases for V and 2 bases for J; bases not matched to a gene: 9. The CDR3 sequence is 17 residues long. CDR1 SNHLY and CDR2 FYNNEI come from the germline V gene.

The table lists this clonotype with a few counts. V and J are TRBV19 and TRBJ1-5, with 8 bases that match TRBD1. Germline V CDR1 and CDR2: LNHDA, SQIVND (reference sequence). After removal of 1 base from V and 2 bases from J, the junction contained 1 base not matched to a gene. CDR3 length: 15 residues. As DNA, the CDR3 is TGTGCCAGTAGTATAGCAGGGGGCGGCAATCAGCCCCAGCATTTT. Translation: CASSIAGGGNQPQHF.

The chain combines TRBV19 with TRBJ2-1; D gene uncertain. The V gene lost 3 bases and the J gene lost 6 bases, with 3 bases spanning the gap. CDR1 and CDR2 from the germline V gene are LNHDA and SQIVND (reference sequence). The CDR3 is 11 amino acids. Written as DNA, the CDR3 is TGTGCCAGTAGTATGCCCAATGAGCAGTTCTTC. As protein: CASSMPNEQFF. The variable domain in full, completed from reference TRBV19 and TRBJ2-1, reads DGGITQSPKYLFRKEGQNVTLSCEQNLNHDAMYWYRQDPGQGLRLIYYSQIVNDFQKGDIAEGYSVSREKKESFPLTVTSAQKNPTAFYLCASSMPNEQFFGPGTRLTVL.

The V gene is TRBV29-1, the J gene TRBJ2-1; D possibly corresponds to TRBD2 (6 bases). CDR3 length: 15 amino acids. The ends were cut back, 3 bases at V and 0 bases at J, with 12 bases in the middle. Germline loops: CDR1 SQVTM, CDR2 ANQGSEA. CDR3 nucleotides: TGCAGCGTTGACGACGGGGGATCCTCCTACAATGAGCAGTTCTTC. Translated, it gives CSVDDGGSSYNEQFF.

The chain employs TRBV4-1 and TRBJ2-1; 13 bases fit TRBD2. Germline assignment: CDR1 MGHRA and CDR2 YSYEKL. This CDR3 comprises 18 residues. Germline trimming cut 4 bases from V and 2 bases from J; bases unmatched to any gene: 8. The DNA for the CDR3 is TGCGCCAGCAGCCTCCCGACTAGCGGGGGGCCGACCTACAATGAGCAGTTCTTC. The encoded protein is CASSLPTSGGPTYNEQFF.

Written as DNA, the CDR3 is TGTGCCAGCAGTTACTTTGGCGGGGGGCGAAATGAGCAGTTCTTC. This gives the protein CASSYFGGGRNEQFF. This sequence joins TRBV6-5 and TRBJ2-1; 8 bases match TRBD2. Germline V gives CDR1 MNHEY, CDR2 SVGAGI. The CDR3 spans 15 residues. After removal of 1 base from V and 7 bases from J, the junction contained 6 bases not matched to a gene.

At least ten counts were recorded for this clonotype. The J gene is TRBJ1-2, the V gene TRBV28; possibly TRBD1 for D (5 bases). This CDR3 has 13 amino acids. The germline V gene has CDR1 MDHEN and CDR2 SYDVKM. Trimming pared 11 bases from V and 5 bases from J, leaving 18 bases between. The CDR3 region is CAGQEGAGYGYTF. The CDR3 coding sequence is TGTGCCGGCCAAGAAGGGGCTGGTTATGGCTACACCTTC.

Comments on this clonotype: Sequence at one end of the junction differs from germline and may be a read error. The chain links TRBV28 to TRBJ2-2, with D possibly TRBD1 on 6 matching bases. Per the germline V gene, CDR1 is MDHEN and CDR2 is SYDVKM. There are 14 residues in the CDR3. DNA for the CDR3: TGTGCCAGCCATGGACAGATAAACACCGTGGAGCTGTTTTTT. Its protein product is CASHGQINTVELFF.

The chain uses TRBV20-1 and TRBJ2-2; TRBD2 matches 8 bases. The CDR3 totals 15 residues. The V segment lost 0 bases and the J segment 6 bases; nucleotides outside the gene matches: 6. Germline CDR1 is DFQATT and CDR2 is SNEGSKA (reference sequence). CDR3: CSAREGTSVAGELFF. CDR3 coding DNA: TGCAGTGCTAGAGAAGGGACTAGTGTCGCCGGGGAGCTGTTTTTT.

This clonotype has at least ten counts. This sequence joins TRBV28 and TRBJ2-7; 7 bases fit TRBD1. V lost 5 bases and J lost 2; bases outside the gene matches: 9. The CDR3 loop spans 15 amino acids. CDR1 is MDHEN and CDR2 is SYDVKM in the germline V gene. CDR3 sequence: CASSDTRTGPYEQYV. CDR3 DNA: TGTGCCAGCAGTGATACCCGGACAGGTCCCTACGAGCAGTACGTC.